One sample yielded the 8 T cell receptor beta chains listed below, sequenced in a study of T cells after yellow fever vaccination. MiXCR, run by TCRdb on the 5' RACE reads, gives a single entry per CDR3 protein. There are 60,000 or so distinct CDR3 sequences in the sample; approximately 6.5% occur only once, and 40% lies in the top ten. Sequencing was performed on CD8+ T cells sorted from PBMCs, taken on the day of the first yellow fever vaccination. The receptors derive from a man between 18 and 35 years old who received the YFV17D yellow fever vaccine.

This clonotype appeared many times. The chain couples TRBV29-1 to TRBJ2-5; 9 bases line up with TRBD2. With 7 bases clipped from V and 3 bases from J, the junction kept 0 bases outside the gene matches. This CDR3 comprises 11 residues. Germline CDR1 reads SQVTM; CDR2 reads ANQGSEA. CDR3 loop: CSGLAEETQYF. The DNA for the CDR3 is TGCAGCGGACTAGCGGAAGAGACCCAGTACTTC.

In this sample, this clonotype turned up many times. The chain uses TRBV12-3 or TRBV12-4 and TRBJ1-3; D remains unclear. CDR3 size: 13 residues. Trimming pared 7 bases from V and 0 bases from J, leaving 7 bases between. The CDR3 loop is CASKDTSGNTIYF. The CDR3 nucleotides read TGTGCCAGCAAGGATACCTCTGGAAACACCATATATTTT.

This clonotype has only a few counts. This CDR3 reads CSVATGGTGELFF. The CDR3 region has the DNA TGCAGCGTTGCTACAGGGGGTACCGGGGAGCTGTTTTTT. This chain connects TRBV29-1 to TRBJ2-2, with 8 nucleotides matching TRBD1. The germline CDR1 and CDR2 sequences are SQVTM and ANQGSEA. V shed 4 bases and J 5 bases; nucleotides not matched to a gene: 3. The CDR3 length is 13 residues.

In its sample, this clonotype was seen many times. The chain couples TRBV18 to TRBJ2-3; the match to TRBD2 covers 9 bases. Trimming at V came to 3 bases and at J to 2 bases, leaving 6 bases not matched to a gene. The length of the CDR3 is 16 residues. Looked up from germline, CDR1 is KGHSH and CDR2 is LQKENI. The CDR3 reads CASSPYGTSITDTQYF. CDR3 nucleotide sequence: TGTGCCAGCTCACCCTACGGGACTAGCATCACAGATACGCAGTATTTT.

This clonotype was found many times. This chain connects TRBV7-8 to TRBJ1-5, with TRBD1 identical over 7 bases. The CDR3 loop spans 15 amino acids. Germline V lookup: CDR1 SGHVS, CDR2 FQNEAQ. The V gene end was trimmed by 5 bases and the J gene end by 4 bases; junction bases not matched to a gene: 8. The CDR3 nucleotides read TGTGCCAGCAGCCTGCAGGGGGGCGGGAATCAGCCCCAGCATTTT. Translating gives CASSLQGGGNQPQHF.

This clonotype appeared a few times. V gene TRBV5-1 combines with J gene TRBJ1-3; tentative D call: TRBD1 (5 bases). There are 14 residues in the CDR3. CDR1 SGHRS and CDR2 YFSETQ come from the germline V gene. Between the trimmed V and J ends, which lost 4 bases and 4 bases, there was a span of 12 bases. The CDR3 is CASSQWDAGNTIYF. CDR3 DNA: TGCGCCAGCAGCCAATGGGACGCCGGAAACACCATATATTTT.

The chain employs TRBV10-3 and TRBJ1-1; 8 bases map to TRBD1. V shed 6 bases, J shed 4 bases, and the junction held 13 bases outside the gene matches. CDR1 ENHRY and CDR2 SYGVKD come from the germline V gene. This CDR3 is 16 amino acids long. The CDR3 sequence is CAISPGQGGRSTEAFF. CDR3 nucleotides: TGTGCCATCAGCCCCGGACAGGGTGGAAGAAGCACTGAAGCTTTCTTT.

V and J are TRBV2 and TRBJ2-7; possible D gene TRBD2, 5 bases. V gave up 4 bases and J gave up 6 bases, with 25 bases separating them. The CDR3 has 17 amino acids. Germline V gene lookup returns CDR1 SNHLY and CDR2 FYNNEI. The CDR3 bases are TGTGCCAGCAGTGGGGCCGGCAGGTCTAGATTTCGGGGCGAGCAGTACGTC. It is translated as CASSGAGRSRFRGEQYV.